Each of the 26 T cell receptor beta chains below was sequenced from the same sample in a study of shared clonotypes between healthy human individuals. Naive CD8 cells comprised CD45RO-negative, CCR7-positively selected cells, excluding terminally differentiated effector memory CD45RA+ cells. Using immunoSEQ multiplex PCR, the repertoire was profiled, and TCRdb retains in-frame clones only, with some absent. The profile shows around 1.9 million clones, roughly 91% of them singletons. The material sequenced was naive CD8+ T cells from PBMCs. These receptor sequences come from a man in his late teens or twenties in good health. Some clones in this sample may be carry-over from other donors' samples.

The chain carries TRBV7-9 and TRBJ2-7, with TRBD2 matching 8 bases. Germline lookup yields CDR1 SEHNR and CDR2 FQNEAQ (reference sequence). This CDR3 is built from 16 residues. V lost 5 bases and J lost 2; bases outside the gene matches: 11. The CDR3 DNA reads as TGTGCCAGCAGCCCCCCAGCAGCGGGAGTACCCTACGAGCAGTACTTC. Amino acid sequence: CASSPPAAGVPYEQYF.

This clone was counted once. The rearrangement joins TRBV19 to TRBJ2-1; D gene uncertain. V dropped 1 base and J dropped 0 bases, with 7 bases sitting between them. The germline V gene has CDR1 LNHDA and CDR2 SQIVND (reference sequence). The CDR3 runs to 15 residues. The CDR3, as DNA: TGTGCCAGTAGTATAGCCCCATTCTCCTACAATGAGCAGTTCTTC. Residues: CASSIAPFSYNEQFF.

This clone has just a few counts. CDR3: CATLDRAFGAVEAFF. The CDR3 DNA reads as TGTGCCACCCTGGACAGGGCCTTCGGCGCGGTTGAAGCTTTCTTT. This rearrangement joins TRBV28 to TRBJ1-1, with 8 positions matching TRBD1. V was pared by 10 bases and J by 7 bases, with 17 bases of the junction left unmatched. The V gene's germline CDR1 is MDHEN and CDR2 SYDVKM. The CDR3 has 15 residues. The whole variable domain, filled in from reference TRBV28 and TRBJ1-1, reads DVKVTQSSRYLVKRTGEKVFLECVQDMDHENMFWYRQDPGLGLRLIYFSYDVKMKEKGDIPEGYSVSREKKERFSLILESASTNQTSMYLCATLDRAFGAVEAFFGQGTRLTVV.

CDR3 nucleotides: TGCGCCAGCAGCCATCAGGACAGGGGGAGAAGTAACTATGGCTACACCTTC. It specifies CASSHQDRGRSNYGYTF. The V and J genes are TRBV4-1 and TRBJ1-2, with 10 nucleotides matching TRBD1. With 3 bases clipped from V and 1 base from J, the junction kept 8 bases outside the gene matches. Germline V lookup: CDR1 MGHRA, CDR2 YSYEKL. CDR3 size: 17 residues.

This clone was recorded once. The V and J genes are TRBV9 and TRBJ2-4, with 8 bases matching TRBD1. Germline V gives CDR1 SGDLS, CDR2 YYNGEE. There are 16 residues in the CDR3. J was trimmed by 1 base and V by 0 bases; bases with no gene match: 3. CDR3 loop: CASSVARTGAKNIQYF. The CDR3, as DNA: TGTGCCAGCAGCGTAGCCCGGACAGGGGCCAAAAACATTCAGTACTTC.

Turning to this clone: At one of its ends the junction is not consistent with the germline gene, which may arise from a read error. The V gene is TRBV28, the J gene TRBJ2-2, with unresolved D. The CDR3 loop spans 12 amino acids. Germline CDR1 and CDR2: MDHEN and SYDVKM. In DNA form, the CDR3 reads TGTGCCAGCAGTCTATGGACCGGGGAGCTGTTTTTT. Protein: CASSLWTGELFF.

This clone was found once. The gene calls are TRBV30 and TRBJ2-7; D is ambiguous. CDR3 length: 12 amino acids. The V gene's germline CDR1 is GTSNPN and CDR2 SVGIG (reference sequence). Trimming took 0 bases from V and 3 from J, leaving 6 bases between them. The CDR3 nucleotides are TGTGCCTGGAGTGTAATATTCTACGAGCAGTACTTC. Amino acids: CAWSVIFYEQYF.

The chain links TRBV19 to TRBJ1-5; D unclear. In germline, CDR1 is LNHDA, CDR2 SQIVND (reference sequence). Trimming shortened V by 8 bases and J by 5 bases, and 22 bases separated the two germline ends. The CDR3 runs to 16 residues. DNA of the CDR3: TGTGCCAGTTCAAATCCCAGCAGCTTAAGTCATCAGCCCCAGCATTTT. Residues: CASSNPSSLSHQPQHF.

J is TRBJ2-7 and V is TRBV30; 7 positions match TRBD1. Per germline, CDR1 GTSNPN and CDR2 SVGIG (reference sequence). The V gene end was trimmed by 1 base and the J gene end by 1 base; junction bases not matched to a gene: 10. The CDR3 has 16 amino acids. Here the CDR3 DNA reads TGTGCCTGGAGTGAGTCCGCCGGGACAGCGTCCTACGAGCAGTACTTC. As protein: CAWSESAGTASYEQYF.

The CDR3 bases are TGTGCCAGCAGCGGTCGGGGGACAGTTGAAGCTTTCTTT. Translating gives CASSGRGTVEAFF. J is TRBJ1-1 and V is TRBV5-4; 7 positions match TRBD1. The J segment lost 7 bases and the V segment lost 4 bases, leaving 7 bases of the junction unmatched. The CDR3 contains 13 residues. Germline V gene sequence: CDR1 SGHNT, CDR2 YYREEE (reference sequence).

This sequence joins TRBV7-2 and TRBJ2-1; perhaps D is TRBD1 or TRBD2 (5 bases each). The ends were cut back, 5 bases at V and 4 bases at J, with 12 bases in the middle. The CDR3 has 14 residues. Germline V CDR1 and CDR2: SGHTA, FQGNSA. In nucleotides, the CDR3 is TGTGCCAGCAGCGATCCGGGGCTTTACAATGAGCAGTTCTTC. Encoded protein: CASSDPGLYNEQFF.

The chain joins TRBV11-2 to TRBJ2-5; 9 bases map to TRBD2. Looked up from germline, CDR1 is SGHAT and CDR2 is FQNNGV. The trim removed 3 bases at V and 0 bases at J, leaving 2 bases unmatched. The CDR3 loop spans 15 amino acids. CDR3 sequence: CASSFSGGYQETQYF. CDR3 DNA: TGTGCCAGCAGCTTCAGCGGGGGGTACCAAGAGACCCAGTACTTC.

The chain combines TRBV19 with TRBJ1-1; D might be TRBD1 (6 bases). CDR3 size: 16 residues. V was shortened by 3 bases and J by 0 bases, with 14 bases between the two germline ends. Germline CDR1 reads LNHDA; CDR2 reads SQIVND (reference sequence). The CDR3 region has the DNA TGTGCCAGTAGTATTTCCACAGGGAAGATGAACACTGAAGCTTTCTTT. This encodes CASSISTGKMNTEAFF.

V gene TRBV4-1 combines with J gene TRBJ2-1; D is possibly TRBD2 (6 bases). V gave up 4 bases and J gave up 5 bases, with 15 bases separating them. Germline values: CDR1 MGHRA, CDR2 YSYEKL. This CDR3 comprises 15 residues. The CDR3 here is CASSPRAGRNNEQFF. The CDR3 DNA follows: TGCGCCAGCAGCCCTCGGGCGGGAAGGAACAATGAGCAGTTCTTC.

The chain is built from TRBV28 and TRBJ2-7; possible D gene TRBD2, 7 bases. The CDR3 sequence is 19 residues long. Germline V gives CDR1 MDHEN, CDR2 SYDVKM. The ends were cut back, 5 bases at V and 3 bases at J, with 29 bases in the middle. Here the CDR3 DNA reads TGTGCCAGCAGTACCCGTCGGGGGGCCCTCCAAATTAAAAACTACGAGCAGTACTTC. It yields the protein CASSTRRGALQIKNYEQYF.

The chain is built from TRBV29-1 and TRBJ2-1; a possible D gene is TRBD2 (6 bases). Germline-derived CDR1 and CDR2 are SQVTM and ANQGSEA. V was clipped by 3 bases and J by 0 bases, with 9 bases between them. This CDR3 spans 14 amino acids. CDR3 sequence (DNA): TGCAGCGTTGATGGCGGGGACTCCTACAATGAGCAGTTCTTC. Amino acids: CSVDGGDSYNEQFF.

The genes are TRBV5-1 and TRBJ1-1; TRBD1 agrees at 10 bases. The V segment lost 5 bases and the J segment 1 base; nucleotides outside the gene matches: 11. Germline V CDR1 and CDR2: SGHRS, YFSETQ. This CDR3 contains 17 residues. In DNA form, the CDR3 reads TGCGCCAGCAGGACGGGGACAGGGGATTTTTGGAACACTGAAGCTTTCTTT. Protein: CASRTGTGDFWNTEAFF.

The chain carries TRBV2 and TRBJ2-7; TRBD1 matches 7 bases. Per germline, CDR1 SNHLY and CDR2 FYNNEI. The trim removed 7 bases at V and 3 bases at J, leaving 3 bases unmatched. CDR3 length equals 12 residues. CDR3 DNA: TGTGCCAGCATGGCAGGGGGCTACGAGCAGTACTTC. It translates to CASMAGGYEQYF.

This clone was seen just once. The chain employs TRBV5-4 and TRBJ2-7; the D call may be TRBD1 or TRBD2 (5 bases each). This CDR3 region has 15 residues. Germline assignment: CDR1 SGHNT and CDR2 YYREEE (reference sequence). V was trimmed by 0 bases and J by 0 bases, leaving 10 bases between them. The chain's CDR3 is CASSLDTGRSYEQYF. In DNA, the CDR3 is TGTGCCAGCAGCTTGGACACGGGGCGCTCCTACGAGCAGTACTTC.

J is TRBJ2-7 and V is TRBV28; 7 bases are a match to TRBD2. V lost 3 bases, J lost 6 bases, and 17 bases stayed unmatched. The germline V gene has CDR1 MDHEN and CDR2 SYDVKM. The CDR3 covers 17 residues. The CDR3, as DNA: TGTGCCAGCAGTTTCAGGAGAAGCGGGAACCCTCTCGCCGAGCAGTACTTC. This sequence encodes CASSFRRSGNPLAEQYF.

Comment on this clone: This specimen includes other DNA sequences encoding the same CDR3. The J gene is TRBJ2-7, the V gene TRBV6-6; 8 bases map to TRBD1. Germline V gene lookup returns CDR1 MNHNY and CDR2 SVGAGI (reference sequence). J gave up 2 bases and V 4 bases, and 1 base lay outside the gene matches. This CDR3 has 13 amino acids. For the CDR3, the DNA is TGTGCCAGCAGTTGGACAGGGACCTACGAGCAGTACTTC. As protein: CASSWTGTYEQYF.

This rearrangement joins TRBV5-4 to TRBJ1-1; no clear D gene. Trimming took 0 bases from V and 7 from J, leaving 7 bases between them. The CDR3 contains 12 residues. Germline assignment: CDR1 SGHNT and CDR2 YYREEE (reference sequence). CDR3 loop: CASSLAGIEAFF. For the CDR3, the DNA is TGTGCCAGCAGCTTGGCCGGGATTGAAGCTTTCTTT.

The chain recombines TRBV21-1 with TRBJ1-2; TRBD1 is the table's D call, not checked against the DNA. TRBV21-1 is recorded as a pseudogene. The CDR3 covers 15 residues. Here the CDR3 DNA reads TGTGCCAGCAGCTGCCGGGACAGGGCATTCTATGGCTACACCTTC. Its protein product is CASSCRDRAFYGYTF.

This chain connects TRBV10-3 to TRBJ1-2; unclear D gene. The V gene lost 11 bases and the J gene lost 3 bases, with 16 bases spanning the gap. Germline V lookup: CDR1 ENHRY, CDR2 SYGVKD. The CDR3 length is 13 residues. CDR3 sequence: CASHGGEDYGYTF. The DNA for the CDR3 is TGTGCCTCCCACGGCGGGGAAGACTATGGCTACACCTTC.

The genes are TRBV18 and TRBJ2-2, with TRBD2 as a possible D gene (5 bases). V was clipped by 6 bases and J by 4 bases, with 12 bases between them. This CDR3 region has 14 residues. Germline V CDR1 and CDR2: KGHSH, LQKENI. As DNA, the CDR3 is TGTGCCAGCTCGCGTGAGGAGGCCACCGGGGAGCTGTTTTTT. As protein: CASSREEATGELFF. Drawing the rest from reference TRBV18 and TRBJ2-2, the complete variable domain is NAGVMQNPRHLVRRRGQEARLRCSPMKGHSHVYWYRQLPEEGLKFMVYLQKENIIDESGMPKERFSAEFPKEGPSILRIQQVVRGDSAAYFCASSREEATGELFFGEGSRLTVL.

This clone was detected only a few times. V and J are TRBV9 and TRBJ1-2; D is unclear. The CDR3 covers 8 residues. Germline CDR1 is SGDLS and CDR2 is YYNGEE. V lost 4 bases, J lost 13 bases, and 5 bases lay in between. CDR3 region: CASSPATF. The CDR3 nucleotides are TGTGCCAGCAGCCCGGCCACCTTC. Full variable domain (missing parts from reference TRBV9 and TRBJ1-2): DSGVTQTPKHLITATGQRVTLRCSPRSGDLSVYWYQQSLDQGLQFLIQYYNGEERAKGNILERFSAQQFPDLHSELNLSSLELGDSALYFCASSPATFGSGTRLTVV.